Ten or more counts support the clone carrying this T cell receptor beta chain. What it recognizes is unknown. These data belong to a study of neurological immune-mediated disorders. General study findings and limits: No CDR3 amino acid sequences were shared by expanded clones across subjects, suggesting private repertoires in all groups.

CDR1 and CDR2 (germline): WNHNN, SYGVQD (reference sequence). This CDR3 spans 16 amino acids. V lost 2 bases to trimming and J lost 6 bases; unmatched junction nucleotides: 8. Each TCR transcript was tagged with a 10-nucleotide random UMI during 5'RACE. Each CDR3 protein is one row after TCRdb ran MiXCR on the 5' RACE reads. The sample has roughly 60,000 distinct CDR3 sequences, about an eighth seen once. V gene TRBV10-1 combines with J gene TRBJ2-3; TRBD2 matches 10 bases. The sequence was obtained from a man between 60 and 75 years old in good health. Sequenced material: PBMCs. CDR3 residues: CASSETSGAGGDTQYF. In nucleotides, the CDR3 is TGCGCCAGCAGTGAGACTAGCGGGGCCGGCGGGGATACGCAGTATTTT.